This TCR beta chain was identified during a study of CD8 T cells in ankylosing spondylitis. Study results and caveats: Reportedly, matched ankylosing spondylitis synovial fluid was significantly enriched for disease-linked clones.

This clonotype was counted at least ten times. What it binds is not known. Quantitative 5'-RACE with molecular barcodes generated TCR beta libraries. From the 5' RACE reads, TCRdb called clonotypes with MiXCR, one entry per CDR3 protein. The table has 120,000 to 150,000 distinct CDR3 sequences, 6.5% to 8.5% seen once. CDR3 length: 15 amino acids. Looked up from germline, CDR1 is MNHNS and CDR2 is SASEGT. V lost 7 bases to trimming and J lost 0 bases, with 13 bases between them. This receptor was obtained from a male donor with ankylosing spondylitis. Sequenced input: synovial fluid, either unsorted or a sorted T cell fraction (not recorded which). The rearrangement uses TRBV6-1 and TRBJ1-3; D is perhaps TRBD1 (6 bases). The CDR3, as DNA: TGTGCCAGCACTCGCACGGGGGCCTCTGGAAACACCATATATTTT. It is translated as CASTRTGASGNTIYF.